What follows are 10 T cell receptor beta chains derived from one specimen sequenced in a study of blood T cell repertoires in COVID-19. TCRdb's copy holds only in-frame clones and misses some; the assay was immunoSEQ multiplex PCR. The sample shows 350,000 to 400,000 clones, 91% of them seen only once. Material: PBMCs or T cells enriched from blood (not recorded which). The receptor set was obtained from a woman aged 40 to 50 who had been exposed to COVID-19.

The chain carries TRBV9 and TRBJ1-5; 7 bases are a match to TRBD1. CDR3 length: 14 amino acids. Germline lookup yields CDR1 SGDLS and CDR2 YYNGEE. Unmatched junction bases numbered 2, after V lost 2 bases and J lost 3 bases. The CDR3 bases are TGTGCCAGCAGCGTTGACAGGGACAATCAGCCCCAGCATTTT. This codes for CASSVDRDNQPQHF.

V and J are TRBV20-1 and TRBJ1-2; D is unclear. The CDR3 loop spans 12 amino acids. Looked up from germline, CDR1 is DFQATT and CDR2 is SNEGSKA (reference sequence). V lost 3 bases and J lost 5, with 10 bases in between. Written as DNA, the CDR3 is TGCAGTGCTAGTTCTAGTAGGTATGGCTACACCTTC. It codes for CSASSSRYGYTF.

The chain combines TRBV10-2 with TRBJ2-3; 10 nucleotides agree with TRBD2. The CDR3 loop spans 15 amino acids. Trimming removed 6 bases from V and 1 base from J; junction bases left unmatched: 4. In germline, CDR1 is WSHSY, CDR2 SAAADI. CDR3 residues: CASSQLAGRTDTQYF. As DNA, the CDR3 is TGCGCCAGCAGCCAACTAGCGGGACGCACAGATACGCAGTATTTT.

V and J are TRBV19 and TRBJ2-7; 8 positions agree with TRBD1. V lost 4 bases to trimming and J lost 0 bases; unmatched junction nucleotides: 5. The length of the CDR3 is 15 residues. Germline CDR1 LNHDA, CDR2 SQIVND (reference sequence). The CDR3, as DNA: TGTGCCAGTAGTAGCGGGACAGGCAGCTCCTACGAGCAGTACTTC. This encodes CASSSGTGSSYEQYF.

In this sample, this clone turned up once. The chain is built from TRBV27 and TRBJ1-3; D is unclear. V shed 5 bases and J shed 0 bases, with 14 bases lying between them. The CDR3 runs 16 residues. Germline V CDR1 and CDR2: MNHEY, SMNVEV (reference sequence). CDR3 nucleotides: TGTGCCAGCAGTGACCGGTCCGGACTCTCTGGAAACACCATATATTTT. It is translated as CASSDRSGLSGNTIYF.

Only one count was recorded for this clone. V gene TRBV7-9 combines with J gene TRBJ1-2; the D gene is possibly TRBD1 (5 bases). This CDR3 is 13 amino acids long. The germline V and J ends were trimmed by 3 bases and 4 bases, with 9 bases remaining between them. The germline gives CDR1 SEHNR, CDR2 FQNEAQ (reference sequence). CDR3 region: CASSFRGGYGYTF. In DNA, the CDR3 is TGTGCCAGCAGCTTTAGGGGAGGCTATGGCTACACCTTC. Based on the CDR3 plus reference TRBV7-9 and TRBJ1-2, the full variable domain is DTGVSQNPRHKITKRGQNVTFRCDPISEHNRLYWYRQTLGQGPEFLTYFQNEAQLEKSRLLSDRFSAERPKGSFSTLEIQRTEQGDSAMYLCASSFRGGYGYTFGSGTRLTVV.

In its sample, this clone was seen once. The V and J genes are TRBV6-5 and TRBJ2-7; TRBD1 might be the D (6 bases). CDR1 MNHEY and CDR2 SVGAGI come from the germline V gene. Trimming shortened V by 9 bases and J by 2 bases, and 20 bases separated the two germline ends. The CDR3 consists of 15 residues. The CDR3 nucleotides are TGTGCCAGTACGTTCCTACAGGGCTACACCTACGAGCAGTACTTC. Translation gives CASTFLQGYTYEQYF.

The chain recombines TRBV29-1 with TRBJ1-1; no clear D. Trimming cost V 6 bases and J 4 bases, with 12 bases left between them. The germline V gene has CDR1 SQVTM and CDR2 ANQGSEA. The CDR3 consists of 12 residues. The CDR3 loop reads CSVRPEATEAFF. The CDR3 nucleotides are TGCAGCGTCCGCCCGGAGGCCACTGAAGCTTTCTTT.

The chain employs TRBV7-2 and TRBJ1-2, with D possibly being TRBD1 (6 bases). The CDR3 has 17 amino acids. Germline CDR1 reads SGHTA; CDR2 reads FQGNSA. V dropped 6 bases and J dropped 4 bases, with 24 bases sitting between them. The CDR3 is CASSFDRIGPTSYGYTF. The CDR3 coding sequence is TGTGCCAGCAGTTTCGACAGGATAGGTCCGACCAGCTATGGCTACACCTTC.

In this sample, this clone turned up once. The V call is TRBV9, the J call TRBJ2-5; TRBD1 is a possible D gene (7 bases). The V and J ends lost 6 bases and 2 bases respectively, with 20 bases between them. CDR3 size: 16 residues. The germline V gene has CDR1 SGDLS and CDR2 YYNGEE. CDR3 protein: CASTPGGRQAQETQYF. In nucleotides, the CDR3 is TGTGCCAGCACCCCAGGGGGGCGACAAGCACAAGAGACCCAGTACTTC.